Below, one TCR beta chain is given with its context. The data were taken from a study of identical twins. TCRdb called the 5' RACE reads again in MiXCR, with one record for every CDR3 protein. The sample records under 500,000 distinct CDR3 sequences, roughly an eighth being singletons. These same data were also listed under a study on yellow fever vaccine responses in identical twins.

The receptor's source is a woman between 18 and 29 years old in good health. The specimen sequenced was CD4+ T cells sorted from blood.

CDR3: CSVVQRGSGEQFF. In DNA form, the CDR3 reads TGCAGCGTTGTACAGCGGGGGTCAGGTGAGCAGTTCTTC. V gene TRBV29-1 combines with J gene TRBJ2-1; 8 bases match TRBD2. CDR1 is SQVTM and CDR2 is ANQGSEA in the germline V gene. J gave up 9 bases and V 4 bases, and 8 bases lay outside the gene matches. CDR3 length equals 13 residues.